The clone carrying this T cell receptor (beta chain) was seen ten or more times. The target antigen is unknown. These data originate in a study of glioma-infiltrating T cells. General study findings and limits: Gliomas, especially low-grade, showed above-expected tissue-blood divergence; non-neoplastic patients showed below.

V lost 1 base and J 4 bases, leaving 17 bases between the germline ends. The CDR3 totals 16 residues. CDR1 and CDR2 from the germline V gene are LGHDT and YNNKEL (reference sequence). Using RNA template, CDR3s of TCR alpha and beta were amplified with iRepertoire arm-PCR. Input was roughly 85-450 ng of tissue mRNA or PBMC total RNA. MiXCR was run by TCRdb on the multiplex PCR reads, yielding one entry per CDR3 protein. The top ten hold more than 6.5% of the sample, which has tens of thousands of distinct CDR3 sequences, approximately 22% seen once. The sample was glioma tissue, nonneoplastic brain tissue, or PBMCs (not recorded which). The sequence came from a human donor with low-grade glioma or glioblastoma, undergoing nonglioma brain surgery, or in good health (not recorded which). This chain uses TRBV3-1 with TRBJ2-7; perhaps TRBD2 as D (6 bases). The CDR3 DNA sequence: TGTGCCAGCAGCCAAGGTGTGTCGGGAGCCGGATACGAGCAGTACTTC. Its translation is CASSQGVSGAGYEQYF.